This entry lists 29 T cell receptor beta chains sequenced from one sample in a study of somatic mutations in cytotoxic T cells in rheumatoid arthritis. The assay was immunoSEQ multiplex PCR, and TCRdb's table has in-frame clones only and misses some. Of around 5,900 clones detected, 65% to 85% appear once; the ten largest clones hold around 46%. Source material: CD8+ T cells sorted from blood. The source is a woman aged 45-59 years with rheumatoid arthritis.

A few counts support this clone. CDR3 DNA: TGTGCCAGCAGCTTTCTAGCGGGAGTTTCCTACGAGCAGTACTTC. As protein: CASSFLAGVSYEQYF. This chain links TRBV13 with TRBJ2-7; 10 positions agree with TRBD2. The J segment lost 1 base and the V segment lost 3 bases, leaving 3 bases of the junction unmatched. The CDR3 length is 15 residues. The germline CDR1 and CDR2 sequences are PRHDT and FYEKMQ (reference sequence).

This rearrangement joins TRBV15 to TRBJ2-2, with D possibly being TRBD1 (6 bases). The germline gives CDR1 LNHNV, CDR2 YYDKDF (reference sequence). V lost 8 bases and J 4 bases, leaving 14 bases between the germline ends. The CDR3 totals 14 residues. The DNA for the CDR3 is TGTGCCACCTACTCACAGGGATCCACCGGGGAGCTGTTTTTT. It encodes CATYSQGSTGELFF.

The rearrangement uses TRBV30 and TRBJ2-5; 9 bases match TRBD1. Germline V gene data show CDR1 as GTSNPN and CDR2 as SVGIG (reference sequence). The CDR3 runs to 14 residues. J gave up 1 base and V 2 bases, and 2 bases lay outside the gene matches. Here the CDR3 reads CAWSLQGAQETQYF. CDR3 DNA sequence: TGTGCCTGGAGTCTACAGGGGGCCCAAGAGACCCAGTACTTC.

V usage is TRBV19 and J usage is TRBJ2-7; 7 nucleotides match TRBD1. The CDR3 covers 15 residues. V was pared by 4 bases and J by 0 bases, with 6 bases of the junction left unmatched. Germline lookup yields CDR1 LNHDA and CDR2 SQIVND (reference sequence). CDR3 loop: CASSSWDSGSYEQYF. The CDR3 DNA follows: TGTGCCAGTAGTAGCTGGGACAGTGGCTCCTACGAGCAGTACTTC.

CDR3 amino acids: CASSQTGANEKLFF. CDR3 DNA: TGTGCCAGCAGCCAGACAGGGGCTAATGAAAAACTGTTTTTT. The rearrangement uses TRBV5-4 and TRBJ1-4; 8 bases match TRBD1. J lost 3 bases, V lost 4 bases, and 2 bases had no gene match. Germline V gene sequence: CDR1 SGHNT, CDR2 YYREEE (reference sequence). This CDR3 has 14 amino acids.

CDR3 amino acids: CASRLQGGGTDTQYF. In DNA form, the CDR3 reads TGTGCCAGCAGGCTACAGGGGGGGGGCACAGATACGCAGTATTTT. V gene TRBV6-5 combines with J gene TRBJ2-3; D is possibly TRBD1 (8 bases). Germline assignment: CDR1 MNHEY and CDR2 SVGAGI. The V end was cut by 6 bases, the J end by 1 base, with 14 bases between. This CDR3 contains 15 residues.

The rearrangement links TRBV15 to TRBJ2-1; the match to TRBD1 covers 11 bases. V shed 4 bases and J 6 bases; nucleotides not matched to a gene: 8. This CDR3 has 16 residues. Germline V gives CDR1 LNHNV, CDR2 YYDKDF (reference sequence). The CDR3 coding sequence is TGTGCCACCAGCATAGACCTCGGGACAGGGGGCAATGAGCAGTTCTTC. Protein sequence: CATSIDLGTGGNEQFF.

This clone has a single count. This chain connects TRBV6-5 to TRBJ1-1; D is possibly TRBD1 (6 bases). CDR3 length equals 11 residues. V was cut by 2 bases and J by 8 bases, with 6 bases left in between. CDR1 is MNHEY, CDR2 SVGAGI, per germline. As DNA, the CDR3 is TGTGCCAGCAGTTACGGGACAGAAGCTTTCTTT. It specifies CASSYGTEAFF.

The chain recombines TRBV6-5 with TRBJ2-1, with TRBD2 matching 7 bases. V lost 8 bases, J lost 9 bases, and 13 bases stayed unmatched. Per germline, CDR1 MNHEY and CDR2 SVGAGI. This CDR3 spans 14 amino acids. In DNA, the CDR3 is TGTGCCAGCCGACCGGGACTACCACTATTTGAGCAGTTCTTC. Translation gives CASRPGLPLFEQFF.

This chain joins TRBV7-9 and TRBJ2-5, with D tentatively TRBD2 (5 bases). Germline V gene lookup returns CDR1 SEHNR and CDR2 FQNEAQ (reference sequence). Between the trimmed V and J ends, which lost 3 bases and 2 bases, there was a span of 13 bases. The CDR3 has 15 amino acids. The CDR3 sequence: CASSFLGSAQETQYF. CDR3 bases: TGTGCCAGCAGCTTTCTTGGTAGCGCACAAGAGACCCAGTACTTC.

The chain links TRBV19 to TRBJ2-5; TRBD2 aligns across 7 bases. The J call is in doubt because the DNA end fits TRBJ2-7 better. The CDR3 consists of 14 residues. The germline V gene has CDR1 LNHDA and CDR2 SQIVND (reference sequence). The CDR3 DNA follows: TGTGCCAGTAGTATGGGAGGGGCCGCCACCGAGCAGTACTTC. This gives the protein CASSMGGAATEQYF.

DNA for the CDR3: TGTGCCAGCAAGGCGGATAAAAAACTGTTTTTT. Translating gives CASKADKKLFF. The chain couples TRBV21-1 to TRBJ1-4. TRBV21-1 is a recognized pseudogene. This CDR3 has 11 amino acids.

V and J are TRBV30 and TRBJ1-5; 7 bases match TRBD1. CDR3 size: 15 residues. Germline assignment: CDR1 GTSNPN and CDR2 SVGIG (reference sequence). V lost 0 bases, J lost 2 bases, and 4 bases stayed unmatched. Here the CDR3 DNA reads TGTGCCTGGAGTGTACCAGGGGGTGGCAATCAGCCCCAGCATTTT. Its translation is CAWSVPGGGNQPQHF. The variable domain in full, with the rest retrieved from reference TRBV30 and TRBJ1-5, is SQTIHQWPATLVQPVGSPLSLECTVEGTSNPNLYWYRQAAGRGLQLLFYSVGIGQISSEVPQNLSASRPQDRQFILSSKKLLLSDSGFYLCAWSVPGGGNQPQHFGDGTRLSIL.

The chain joins TRBV14 to TRBJ2-7; D remains unclear. The V and J ends lost 7 bases and 1 base respectively, with 17 bases between them. CDR1 is SGHDN, CDR2 FVKESK, per germline. The CDR3 loop spans 15 amino acids. DNA for the CDR3: TGTGCCAGCACCACCTCCTTTAACGGGTCCTACGAGCAGTACTTC. Translated: CASTTSFNGSYEQYF.

The V gene is TRBV10-3, the J gene TRBJ2-7; TRBD1 might be the D (6 bases). CDR3 length: 17 residues. Looked up from germline, CDR1 is ENHRY and CDR2 is SYGVKD. The V end lost 0 bases, the J end lost 3 bases, and 18 bases lay between the germline ends. Here the CDR3 DNA reads TGTGCCATCAGTGAGTCCATCGTTGGACAGTCCTTCTACGAGCAGTACTTC. Translation gives CAISESIVGQSFYEQYF.

The genes are TRBV9 and TRBJ2-5; 7 positions agree with TRBD1. Germline V gene sequence: CDR1 SGDLS, CDR2 YYNGEE. V lost 3 bases to trimming and J lost 0 bases; unmatched junction nucleotides: 8. This CDR3 spans 16 amino acids. CDR3 sequence: CASSEGADSYQETQYF. The CDR3 DNA follows: TGTGCCAGCAGCGAGGGGGCAGATTCGTACCAAGAGACCCAGTACTTC.

The chain combines TRBV6-5 with TRBJ2-7; D is undetermined. Looked up from germline, CDR1 is MNHEY and CDR2 is SVGAGI. The CDR3 contains 13 residues. V dropped 4 bases and J dropped 4 bases, with 11 bases sitting between them. This CDR3 reads CASSSLLRYEQYF. The CDR3, as DNA: TGTGCCAGCAGTTCGCTCCTCAGATACGAGCAGTACTTC.

The chain couples TRBV7-2 to TRBJ2-1; the match to TRBD1 covers 9 bases. This CDR3 comprises 13 residues. The ends lost 5 bases at V and 8 bases at J; junction bases unmatched: 4. CDR1 and CDR2 (germline): SGHTA, FQGNSA. The CDR3 DNA is TGTGCCAGCAGCACCTGGACAGGGGATGAGCAGTTCTTC. Translation gives CASSTWTGDEQFF.

The chain employs TRBV2 and TRBJ1-5, with 8 bases fitting TRBD1. The CDR3 is 16 amino acids. V gave up 2 bases and J gave up 5 bases; unmatched junction bases: 8. The germline V gene has CDR1 SNHLY and CDR2 FYNNEI. In nucleotides, the CDR3 is TGTGCCAGCAGTGAATCGGCAGGGGGCAATTATCAGCCCCAGCATTTT. Amino acids: CASSESAGGNYQPQHF. Variable domain in full (rest from reference TRBV2 and TRBJ1-5): EPEVTQTPSHQVTQMGQEVILRCVPISNHLYFYWYRQILGQKVEFLVSFYNNEISEKSEIFDDQFSVERPDGSNFTLKIRSTKLEDSAMYFCASSESAGGNYQPQHFGDGTRLSIL.

The V call is TRBV10-1, the J call TRBJ2-3, with D possibly matching TRBD2 (6 bases). V lost 1 base and J lost 2, with 16 bases in between. From germline, CDR1 is WNHNN and CDR2 SYGVQD (reference sequence). The CDR3 is made up of 17 amino acids. The CDR3 DNA reads TGCGCCAGCAGTGAGTACCCGGGGGTAGTGTACACAGATACGCAGTATTTT. Amino acids: CASSEYPGVVYTDTQYF.

The chain carries TRBV9 and TRBJ2-7; D ambiguous. This CDR3 spans 12 amino acids. Germline assignment: CDR1 SGDLS and CDR2 YYNGEE. V lost 4 bases to trimming and J lost 2 bases, with 7 bases between them. The DNA for the CDR3 is TGTGCCAGCAGCTCAAATGCCTACGAGCAGTACTTC. Translating it yields CASSSNAYEQYF.

This clone was counted once. J is TRBJ2-3 and V is TRBV28; D remains unclear. The length of the CDR3 is 13 residues. V lost 5 bases and J lost 6, with 12 bases in between. Germline V lookup: CDR1 MDHEN, CDR2 SYDVKM. The CDR3: CASSTPYPDTQYF. CDR3 sequence (DNA): TGTGCCAGCAGTACTCCCTACCCCGATACGCAGTATTTT.

J is TRBJ2-1 and V is TRBV29-1, with a possible D match to TRBD2 (6 bases). The V end was cut by 5 bases, the J end by 7 bases, with 12 bases between. Germline loops: CDR1 SQVTM, CDR2 ANQGSEA. The CDR3 contains 12 residues. The CDR3 region is CSVWRGLNEQFF. Written as DNA, the CDR3 is TGCAGCGTTTGGAGGGGACTTAATGAGCAGTTCTTC.

The chain has TRBV25-1 and TRBJ2-3; D perhaps matches TRBD2 (5 bases). Germline CDR1 and CDR2: MGHDK and SYGVNS. V lost 2 bases and J lost 1, with 19 bases in between. This CDR3 region has 18 residues. The CDR3 DNA sequence: TGTGCCAGCAGTGAACCTACCATCGGAACTAGGGGCACAGATACGCAGTATTTT. This gives the protein CASSEPTIGTRGTDTQYF.

The chain couples TRBV9 to TRBJ1-2; D possibly corresponds to TRBD1 (5 bases). CDR3 size: 13 residues. Deletions cut 0 bases from V and 5 bases from J, with 8 bases between. From germline, CDR1 is SGDLS and CDR2 YYNGEE. The CDR3 spells CASSVGQGYGYTF. DNA of the CDR3: TGTGCCAGCAGCGTAGGCCAGGGTTATGGCTACACCTTC.

The chain recombines TRBV5-5 with TRBJ2-2, with D possibly matching TRBD1 (5 bases). Trimming removed 6 bases from V and 4 bases from J, with 13 bases in between. Germline loops: CDR1 SGHKS, CDR2 YYEKEE (reference sequence). The CDR3 length is 14 residues. This CDR3 is CASISSGITGELFF. CDR3 bases: TGTGCCAGCATCTCTTCAGGGATCACCGGGGAGCTGTTTTTT.

This sequence joins TRBV19 and TRBJ2-5; 9 nucleotides agree with TRBD1. Per the germline V gene, CDR1 is LNHDA and CDR2 is SQIVND (reference sequence). The CDR3 has 15 amino acids. V shed 3 bases and J 5 bases; nucleotides not matched to a gene: 7. CDR3 loop: CASSIGQGSRETQYF. Written as DNA, the CDR3 is TGTGCCAGTAGTATCGGACAGGGGAGTCGTGAGACCCAGTACTTC.

V and J are TRBV6-1 and TRBJ2-5; 8 nucleotides match TRBD1. The CDR3 runs to 19 residues. The V segment lost 0 bases and the J segment 5 bases; nucleotides outside the gene matches: 17. Looked up from germline, CDR1 is MNHNS and CDR2 is SASEGT. CDR3 bases: TGTGCCAGCAGTGAAGCGGTTATGGCGACAGGGGTAGCGTGGGAGACCCAGTACTTC. Translated: CASSEAVMATGVAWETQYF.

The chain recombines TRBV7-9 with TRBJ2-1, with 7 positions matching TRBD2. Germline V CDR1 and CDR2: SEHNR, FQNEAQ (reference sequence). V shed 0 bases, J shed 9 bases, and the junction held 8 bases outside the gene matches. The CDR3 extends over 15 amino acids. CDR3 DNA: TGTGCCAGCAGCTTAGCGCTGGGCGGGAGAACTGAGCAGTTCTTC. It translates to CASSLALGGRTEQFF.